This TCR beta chain was captured by sequencing in a study of TIL therapy for anti-PD-1-resistant metastatic lung cancer. Time point here: pre-treatment sample, taken before nivolumab and TIL therapy. Between the trimmed V and J ends, which lost 0 bases and 3 bases, there was a span of 9 bases. CDR1 and CDR2 from the germline V gene are LGHNA and YSLEER. There are 16 residues in the CDR3. Sequencing used immunoSEQ v3. TCRdb keeps only in-frame clones here, not all; method: immunoSEQ multiplex PCR. The sample includes about 53,000 clones, roughly 80% of them seen just once. The source is a person between 25 and 80 years old with non-small cell lung cancer. The V gene is TRBV4-3, the J gene TRBJ2-6; D possibly corresponds to TRBD1 (5 bases). Sequenced here: blood, sampled at baseline. CDR3: CASSQDRGGGANVLTF. The CDR3 DNA follows: TGCGCCAGCAGCCAAGATAGGGGTGGTGGGGCCAACGTCCTGACTTTC.